This T cell receptor beta chain was documented in a study of shared clonotypes between healthy human individuals. Study-level findings and limits: The naive CD4 repertoires of four donors were compared, and approximately 4.5% of clonotypes were shared.

The CDR3 has 15 amino acids. V was clipped by 2 bases and J by 0 bases, with 8 bases between them. Germline V gene sequence: CDR1 MNHNS, CDR2 SASEGT. A word on this clone: Antigen specificity is unknown.

Here immunoSEQ multiplex PCR was the method, and the copy in TCRdb shows in-frame clones only, minus some. The table records about 2.4 million clones, around 90% of them present only once. Adult donors, all healthy and HIV-negative, had no recent acute infections or vaccinations. Adult Caucasians living in Nashville, Tennessee made up all of the donors. This clonotype was obtained from a man younger than 35 in good health. Sequencing was done on a sample of naive CD4+ T cells sorted from blood. The sample's subset: CD45RA+ positively selected. The chain combines TRBV6-1 with TRBJ1-3; D not resolved. CDR3 sequence: CASSETSYSGNTIYF. The DNA for the CDR3 is TGTGCCAGCAGTGAAACGTCGTACTCTGGAAACACCATATATTTT.